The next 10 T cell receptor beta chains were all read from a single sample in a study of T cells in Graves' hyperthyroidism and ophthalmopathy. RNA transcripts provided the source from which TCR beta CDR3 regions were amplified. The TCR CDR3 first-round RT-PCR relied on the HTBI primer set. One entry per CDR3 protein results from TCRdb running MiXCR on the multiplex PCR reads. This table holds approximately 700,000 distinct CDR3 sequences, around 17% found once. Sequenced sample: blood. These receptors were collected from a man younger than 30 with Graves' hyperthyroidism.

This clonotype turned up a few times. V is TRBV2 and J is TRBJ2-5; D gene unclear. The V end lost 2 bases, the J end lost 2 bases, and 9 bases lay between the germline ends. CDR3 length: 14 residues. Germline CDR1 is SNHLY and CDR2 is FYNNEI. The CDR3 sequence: CASSELGLQETQYF. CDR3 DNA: TGTGCCAGCAGTGAATTGGGGTTACAAGAGACCCAGTACTTC.

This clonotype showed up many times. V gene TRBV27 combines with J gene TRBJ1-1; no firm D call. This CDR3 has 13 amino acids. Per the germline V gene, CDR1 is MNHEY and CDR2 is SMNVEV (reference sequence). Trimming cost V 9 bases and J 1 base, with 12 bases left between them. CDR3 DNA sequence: TGTGCCAGTCAGAAGAACAGGAACACTGAAGCTTTCTTT. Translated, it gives CASQKNRNTEAFF.

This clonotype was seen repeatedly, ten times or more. In DNA form, the CDR3 reads TGTGCCAGCAGGGGGTCCGACAATGAGCAGTTCTTC. As protein: CASRGSDNEQFF. The V call is TRBV28, the J call TRBJ2-1; no reliable D call. V dropped 6 bases and J dropped 5 bases, with 8 bases sitting between them. CDR1 and CDR2 from the germline V gene are MDHEN and SYDVKM. The CDR3 extends over 12 amino acids. Full variable domain (remainder filled in from reference TRBV28 and TRBJ2-1): DVKVTQSSRYLVKRTGEKVFLECVQDMDHENMFWYRQDPGLGLRLIYFSYDVKMKEKGDIPEGYSVSREKKERFSLILESASTNQTSMYLCASRGSDNEQFFGPGTRLTVL.

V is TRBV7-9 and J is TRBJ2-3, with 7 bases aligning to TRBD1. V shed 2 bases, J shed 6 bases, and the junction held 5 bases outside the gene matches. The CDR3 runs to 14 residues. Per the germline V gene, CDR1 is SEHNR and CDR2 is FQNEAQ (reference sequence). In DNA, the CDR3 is TGTGCCAGCAGCTTAAGAGGGGGCGACGATACGCAGTATTTT. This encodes CASSLRGGDDTQYF.

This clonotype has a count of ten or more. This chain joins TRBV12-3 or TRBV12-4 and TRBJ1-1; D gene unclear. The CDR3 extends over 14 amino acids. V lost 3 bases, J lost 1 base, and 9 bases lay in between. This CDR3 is CASSFRRTNTEAFF. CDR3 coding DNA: TGTGCCAGCAGTTTTAGACGGACGAACACTGAAGCTTTCTTT.

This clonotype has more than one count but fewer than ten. CDR3 DNA sequence: TGCGCCAGCAGCTTGGAGACAGCTTCCTACGAGCAGTACTTC. Translating it yields CASSLETASYEQYF. The V call is TRBV5-1, the J call TRBJ2-7; D perhaps matches TRBD1 (5 bases). The V gene lost 0 bases and the J gene lost 1 base, with 8 bases spanning the gap. CDR3 length: 14 amino acids. Germline lookup yields CDR1 SGHRS and CDR2 YFSETQ.

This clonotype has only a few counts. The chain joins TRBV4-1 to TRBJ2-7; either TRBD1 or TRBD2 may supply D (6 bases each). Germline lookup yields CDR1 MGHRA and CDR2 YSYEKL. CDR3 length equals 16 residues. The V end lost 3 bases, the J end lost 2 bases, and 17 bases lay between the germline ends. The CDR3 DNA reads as TGCGCCAGCAGCCATGTCCGGGGGCCCCTCCCCTACGAGCAGTACTTC. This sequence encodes CASSHVRGPLPYEQYF.

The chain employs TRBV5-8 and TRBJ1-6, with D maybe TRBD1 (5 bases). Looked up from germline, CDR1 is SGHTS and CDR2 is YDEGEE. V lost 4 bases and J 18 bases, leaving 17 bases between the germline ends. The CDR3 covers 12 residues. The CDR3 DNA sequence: TGTGCCAGCAGCCTCGGGACGGTGAAGACCCACTTT. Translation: CASSLGTVKTHF.

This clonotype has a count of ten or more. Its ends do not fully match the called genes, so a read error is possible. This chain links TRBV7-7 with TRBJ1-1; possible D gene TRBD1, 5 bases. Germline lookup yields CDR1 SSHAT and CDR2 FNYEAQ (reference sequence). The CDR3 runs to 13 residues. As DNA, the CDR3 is TGTGCTAGCAGCTCTCTAAGGGGCACTGAAGCTTTCTTT. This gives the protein CASSSLRGTEAFF.

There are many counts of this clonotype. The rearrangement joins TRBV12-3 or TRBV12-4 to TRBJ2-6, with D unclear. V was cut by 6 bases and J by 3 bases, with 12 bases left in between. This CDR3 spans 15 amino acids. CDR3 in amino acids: CASRSTFLGANVLTF. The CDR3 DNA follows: TGTGCCAGCAGGTCGACTTTTCTTGGGGCCAACGTCCTGACTTTC.